The 8 T cell receptor beta chains below come from one sample, sequenced in a study of CD8+ T cells in alopecia areata. Isolated RNA was reverse transcribed into cDNA used as the sequencing template. Profiling relied on immunoSEQ multiplex PCR, and the TCRdb table lists in-frame clones only, not all of them. Among fewer than 250,000 clones listed, 60% were seen once. The treatment is: oral pan-JAK inhibitor, 5-10 mg twice daily. This specimen consisted of CD4+ T cells sorted from blood, obtained at week 24, from a patient treated with tofacitinib. The receptors come from a human donor with alopecia areata.

This clone was observed a handful of times. This may come from a read error, since a much larger clone is one base off. The chain couples TRBV28 to TRBJ2-2; TRBD1 is a possible D gene (6 bases). This CDR3 comprises 15 residues. The germline V and J ends were trimmed by 3 bases and 6 bases, with 14 bases remaining between them. Germline CDR1 MDHEN, CDR2 SYDVKM. Here the CDR3 reads CASSLVGKGAGELFF. The CDR3 DNA reads TGTGCCAGCAGTTTGGTGGGGAAGGGGGCCGGGGAGCTGTTTTTT.

This chain uses TRBV29-1 with TRBJ1-1; D is ambiguous. V was clipped by 4 bases and J by 1 base, with 7 bases between them. CDR3 length equals 12 residues. Germline V gene data show CDR1 as SQVTM and CDR2 as ANQGSEA. CDR3 in amino acids: CSVGKTNTEAFF. CDR3 sequence (DNA): TGCAGCGTTGGGAAAACGAACACTGAAGCTTTCTTT.

Only one count was recorded for this clone. J is TRBJ2-3 and V is TRBV29-1; D is uncertain. In germline, CDR1 is SQVTM, CDR2 ANQGSEA. V lost 4 bases to trimming and J lost 6 bases, with 14 bases between them. This CDR3 spans 13 amino acids. CDR3 coding DNA: TGCAGCGTTGGACTCCGGGTAACGGATACGCAGTATTTT. The encoded protein is CSVGLRVTDTQYF.

This clone has only a few counts. The genes are TRBV7-3 and TRBJ2-7; no definite D call. Germline CDR1 SGHTA, CDR2 FQGTGA. The V and J ends lost 5 bases and 2 bases respectively, with 7 bases between them. This CDR3 is 12 amino acids long. CDR3 in DNA: TGTGCCAGCAGCCCGCATACCTACGAGCAGTACTTC. Amino acid sequence: CASSPHTYEQYF.

This chain links TRBV2 with TRBJ2-2, with 10 bases identical to TRBD1. The CDR3 consists of 16 residues. V gave up 5 bases and J gave up 7 bases; unmatched junction bases: 10. The germline gives CDR1 SNHLY, CDR2 FYNNEI. The CDR3 coding sequence is TGTGCCAGCAGTCGTACCGGGACAGGGGTTATCGGGGAGCTGTTTTTT. Protein: CASSRTGTGVIGELFF. The full variable domain, its missing parts supplied by reference TRBV2 and TRBJ2-2, is EPEVTQTPSHQVTQMGQEVILRCVPISNHLYFYWYRQILGQKVEFLVSFYNNEISEKSEIFDDQFSVERPDGSNFTLKIRSTKLEDSAMYFCASSRTGTGVIGELFFGEGSRLTVL.

V is TRBV29-1 and J is TRBJ1-4; D remains ambiguous. Germline loops: CDR1 SQVTM, CDR2 ANQGSEA. This CDR3 contains 13 residues. Trimming took 1 base from V and 5 from J, leaving 8 bases between them. The CDR3 DNA sequence: TGCAGCGTTGAAGGGCAGCCCAATGAAAAACTGTTTTTT. Protein product: CSVEGQPNEKLFF.

The V and J genes are TRBV9 and TRBJ1-2; no clear D. The CDR3 sequence is 16 residues long. Germline V lookup: CDR1 SGDLS, CDR2 YYNGEE. V was shortened by 6 bases and J by 2 bases, with 20 bases between the two germline ends. The CDR3: CASTMIGSGSNYGYTF. The CDR3 DNA sequence: TGTGCCAGCACCATGATTGGATCAGGCAGCAACTATGGCTACACCTTC.

The gene calls are TRBV25-1 and TRBJ2-2; the D is unclear. The CDR3 covers 15 residues. V lost 4 bases and J 2 bases, leaving 11 bases between the germline ends. Germline CDR1 is MGHDK and CDR2 is SYGVNS. The CDR3 DNA reads TGTGCCAGCAGTGCCCAGAAGGGTAACACCGGGGAGCTGTTTTTT. Translating it yields CASSAQKGNTGELFF.